This TCR beta chain stems from a study of PD-1 blockade in classical Hodgkin lymphoma. Relapse after autologous stem cell transplantation occurred in every patient, and brentuximab vedotin exposure varied. Study-level findings and limits: Newly diagnosed patients reportedly trailed healthy donors in baseline TCR diversity. Baseline diversity resembling that of newly diagnosed patients was seen in complete responders. Anyone who began nivolumab under 1 year after ASCT was excluded. By C4D1, diversity of CD4+ TCRs had risen significantly, whereas that of CD8+ TCRs had not.

Profiled with immunoSEQ multiplex PCR; TCRdb holds only in-frame clones, not every one. The sample lists more than 140,000 clones; approximately 72% were seen once. Worth noting for this clone: The antigen is not known.

This receptor was obtained from a human donor with classical Hodgkin lymphoma. Specimen: peripheral blood mononuclear cells (PBMCs), collected before the second cycle of nivolumab.

CDR3 bases: TGCAGCGTTGATACGCCTAGCGGGAGTAGGGACATTCAGTACTTC. This sequence encodes CSVDTPSGSRDIQYF. The J gene is TRBJ2-4, the V gene TRBV29-1; TRBD2 aligns across 10 bases. The CDR3 length is 15 residues. Germline CDR1 and CDR2: SQVTM and ANQGSEA. With V trimmed by 3 bases and J by 8 bases, 10 bases remained unmatched.